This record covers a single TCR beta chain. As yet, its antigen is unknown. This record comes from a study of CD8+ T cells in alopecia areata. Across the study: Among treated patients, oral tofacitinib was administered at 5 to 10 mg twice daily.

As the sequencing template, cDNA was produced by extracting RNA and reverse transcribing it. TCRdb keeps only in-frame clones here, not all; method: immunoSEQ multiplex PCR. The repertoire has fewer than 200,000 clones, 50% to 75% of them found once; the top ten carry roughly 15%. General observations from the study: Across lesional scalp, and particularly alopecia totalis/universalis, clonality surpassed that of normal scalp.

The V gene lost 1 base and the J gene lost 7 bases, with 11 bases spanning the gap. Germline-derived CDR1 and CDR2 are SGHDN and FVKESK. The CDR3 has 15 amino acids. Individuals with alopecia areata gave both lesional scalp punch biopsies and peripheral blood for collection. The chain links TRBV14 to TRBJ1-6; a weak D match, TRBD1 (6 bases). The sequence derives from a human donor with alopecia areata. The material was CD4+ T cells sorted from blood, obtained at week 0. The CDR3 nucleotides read TGTGCCAGCAGCCAAGGAGGCCAGGGGAATTCACCCCTCCACTTT. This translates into CASSQGGQGNSPLHF.